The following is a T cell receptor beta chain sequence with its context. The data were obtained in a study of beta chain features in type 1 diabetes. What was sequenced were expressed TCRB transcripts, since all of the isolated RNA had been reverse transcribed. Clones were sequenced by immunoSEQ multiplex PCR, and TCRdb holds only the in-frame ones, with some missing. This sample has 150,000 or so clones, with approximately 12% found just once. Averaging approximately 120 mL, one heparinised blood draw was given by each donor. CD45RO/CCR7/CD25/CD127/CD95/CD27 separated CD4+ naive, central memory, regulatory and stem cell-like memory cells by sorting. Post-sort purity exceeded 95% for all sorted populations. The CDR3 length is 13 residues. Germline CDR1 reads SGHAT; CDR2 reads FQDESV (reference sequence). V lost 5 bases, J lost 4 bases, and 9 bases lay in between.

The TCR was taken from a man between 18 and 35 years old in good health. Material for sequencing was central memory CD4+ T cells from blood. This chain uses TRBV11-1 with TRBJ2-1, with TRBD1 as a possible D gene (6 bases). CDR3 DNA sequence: TGTGCCAGCAGCCTACAGGGATACAATGAGCAGTTCTTC. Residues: CASSLQGYNEQFF.